This T cell receptor beta chain was sequenced for a study of cytomegalovirus exposure and HLA in healthy donors. The germline V gene encodes CDR1 SGHDT and CDR2 YYEEEE. The CDR3 sequence is 12 residues long. The V and J ends lost 1 base and 5 bases respectively, with 7 bases between them. A multiplex PCR was run with 60 Vbeta primers and 13 Jbeta primers. Here immunoSEQ multiplex PCR was the method, and the copy in TCRdb shows in-frame clones only, minus some. The sample shows roughly 140,000 clones, roughly 76% of them seen only once. Regarding this clone: Its specificity is not known.

Study results and caveats: A later analysis by the authors found several of the most significant clusters apparently linked to common viral pathogens.

Sequencing used PBMCs. The chain is built from TRBV5-6 and TRBJ2-7; D is ambiguous. The TCR originated in a young man in good health and CMV-seronegative. CDR3 in DNA: TGTGCCAGCAGCTTGACTTCGAACGAGCAGTACTTC. Amino acid sequence: CASSLTSNEQYF.